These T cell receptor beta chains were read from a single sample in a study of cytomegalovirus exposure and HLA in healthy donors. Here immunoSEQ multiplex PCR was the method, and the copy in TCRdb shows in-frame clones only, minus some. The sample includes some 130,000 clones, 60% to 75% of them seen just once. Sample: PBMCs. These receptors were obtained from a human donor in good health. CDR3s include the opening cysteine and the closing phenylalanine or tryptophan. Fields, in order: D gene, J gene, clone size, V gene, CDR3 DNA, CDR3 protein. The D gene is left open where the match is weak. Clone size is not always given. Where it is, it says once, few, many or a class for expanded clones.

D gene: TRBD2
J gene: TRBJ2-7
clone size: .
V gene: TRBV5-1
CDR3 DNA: TGCGCCAGCAGCTTGGGTACTAGCGGGAGATTTAGCTACGAGCAGTACTTC
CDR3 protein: CASSLGTSGRFSYEQYF

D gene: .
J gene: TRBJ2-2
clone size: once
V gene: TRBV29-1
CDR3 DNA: TGCAGCGCCCAATCCCCGACAGCTACCGGGGAGCTGTTTTTT
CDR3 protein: CSAQSPTATGELFF

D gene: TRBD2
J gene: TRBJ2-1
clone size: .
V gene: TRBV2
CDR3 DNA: TGTGCCAGCAGTGAAGAGGGAGGGGCTTACTACAATGAGCAGTTCTTC
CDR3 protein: CASSEEGGAYYNEQFF

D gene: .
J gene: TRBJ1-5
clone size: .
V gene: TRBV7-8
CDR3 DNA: TGTGCCAGCAGCTTAGGGTGGCAGGGGTTGGCAAGCAATCAGCCCCAGCATTTT
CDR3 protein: CASSLGWQGLASNQPQHF

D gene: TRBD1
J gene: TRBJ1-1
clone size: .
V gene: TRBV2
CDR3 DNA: TGTGCCAGCACATCGGACAGGACTAACACTGAAGCTTTCTTT
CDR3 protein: CASTSDRTNTEAFF

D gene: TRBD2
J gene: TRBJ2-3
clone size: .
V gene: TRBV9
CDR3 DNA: TGTGCCAGCAGCGGTCGGGGGAGCGGGAGCGGTTCAGATACGCAGTATTTT
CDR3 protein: CASSGRGSGSGSDTQYF

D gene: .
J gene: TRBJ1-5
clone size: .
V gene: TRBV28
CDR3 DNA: TGTGCCAGCAGTTTATTAGGGAGTAGGGGGTATAGCAATCAGCCCCAGCATTTT
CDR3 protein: CASSLLGSRGYSNQPQHF

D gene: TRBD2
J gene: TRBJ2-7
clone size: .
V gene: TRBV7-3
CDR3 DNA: TGTGCCAGCAGCGAAGGAGCGGGAGAACTATACGAGCAGTACTTC
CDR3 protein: CASSEGAGELYEQYF

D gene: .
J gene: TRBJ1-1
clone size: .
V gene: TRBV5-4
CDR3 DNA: TGTGCCAGCAGCCGCGACAGCATGAACACTGAAGCTTTCTTT
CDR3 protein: CASSRDSMNTEAFF

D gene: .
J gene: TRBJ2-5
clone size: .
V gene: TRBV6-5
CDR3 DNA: TGTGCCAGCAGAGGAGGGGTACACGAAGAGACCCAGTACTTC
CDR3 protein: CASRGGVHEETQYF

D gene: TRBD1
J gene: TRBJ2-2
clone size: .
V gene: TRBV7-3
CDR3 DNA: TGTGCCAGCAGCCCTCCGGGACAGGGGGCGTTCGGGGAGCTGTTTTTT
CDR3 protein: CASSPPGQGAFGELFF

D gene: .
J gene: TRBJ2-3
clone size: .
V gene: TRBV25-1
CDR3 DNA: TGTGCCAGCAGTGACCTAGTTTCGGTCACAGATACGCAGTATTTT
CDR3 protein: CASSDLVSVTDTQYF

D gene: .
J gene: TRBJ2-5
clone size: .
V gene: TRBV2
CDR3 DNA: TGTGCCAGCAGACTCCAAGAGACCCAGTACTTC
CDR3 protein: CASRLQETQYF

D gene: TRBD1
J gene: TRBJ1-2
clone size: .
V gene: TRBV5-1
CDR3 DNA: TGCGCCAGCAGCCCGGACAGGGGAGGTGGCTACACCTTC
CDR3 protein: CASSPDRGGGYTF

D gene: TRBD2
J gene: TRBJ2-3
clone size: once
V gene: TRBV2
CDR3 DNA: TGTGCCAGCAGGCGGGAGCCAGATACGCAGTATTTT
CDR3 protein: CASRREPDTQYF

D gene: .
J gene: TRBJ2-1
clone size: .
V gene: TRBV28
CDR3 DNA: TGTGCCAGCAGGTTGGTGGTACCGAGCTCCTACAATGAGCAGTTCTTC
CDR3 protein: CASRLVVPSSYNEQFF

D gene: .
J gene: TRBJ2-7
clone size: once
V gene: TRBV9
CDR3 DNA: TGTGCCAGCAGCAGGTCAGGGCTAGAGCAGTACTTC
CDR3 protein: CASSRSGLEQYF

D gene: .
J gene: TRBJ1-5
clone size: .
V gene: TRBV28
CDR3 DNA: TGTGCCAGCAGTCCCGCCGGGGGGGGGAAAGCCCAGCATTTT
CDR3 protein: CASSPAGGGKAQHF

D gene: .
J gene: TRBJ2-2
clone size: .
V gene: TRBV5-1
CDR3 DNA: TGCGCCAGCAGCTTGGCAGGCTACACCGGGGAGCTGTTTTTT
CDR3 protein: CASSLAGYTGELFF

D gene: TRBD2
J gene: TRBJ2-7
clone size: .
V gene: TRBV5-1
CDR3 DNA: TGCGCCAGCAGCCCCGCGGGGGAGGGCGACGAGCAGTACTTC
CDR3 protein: CASSPAGEGDEQYF

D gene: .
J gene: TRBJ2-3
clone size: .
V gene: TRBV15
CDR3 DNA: TGTGCCACCAGCAGAGGGGCGGGAACATACTACACAGATACGCAGTATTTT
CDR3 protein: CATSRGAGTYYTDTQYF

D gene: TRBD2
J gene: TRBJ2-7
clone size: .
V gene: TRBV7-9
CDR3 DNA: TGTGCCAGCAGCCGGGGGGGGAACCACGAGCAGTACTTC
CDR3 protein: CASSRGGNHEQYF

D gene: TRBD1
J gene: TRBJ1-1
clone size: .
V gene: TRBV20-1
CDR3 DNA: TGCAGTGCTCTTAGGGGGCCTGAAGCTTTCTTT
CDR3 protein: CSALRGPEAFF

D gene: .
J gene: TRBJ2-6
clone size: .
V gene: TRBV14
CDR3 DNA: TGTGCCAGCAGCCAAGCGGGGAGAGGGGCCAACGTCCTGACTTTC
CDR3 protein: CASSQAGRGANVLTF

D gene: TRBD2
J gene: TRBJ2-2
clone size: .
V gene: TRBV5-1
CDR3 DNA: TGCGCCAGCAGCTTGGGACTAGCGGCCGGGGAGCTGTTTTTT
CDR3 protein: CASSLGLAAGELFF

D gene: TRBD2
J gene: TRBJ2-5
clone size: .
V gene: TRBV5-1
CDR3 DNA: TGCGCCAGCAGCTTTGATGGGACTACCGTGAAAGAGACCCAGTACTTC
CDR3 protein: CASSFDGTTVKETQYF

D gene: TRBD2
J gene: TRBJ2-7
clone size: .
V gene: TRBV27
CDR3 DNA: TGTGCCAGCAGTCCCCCGGGACTAGTGTACGAGCAGTACTTC
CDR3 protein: CASSPPGLVYEQYF

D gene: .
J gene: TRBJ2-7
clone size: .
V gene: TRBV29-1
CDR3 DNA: TGCAGCGGCCGCCTGTCGGGGGGCGACGAGCAGTACTTC
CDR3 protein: CSGRLSGGDEQYF

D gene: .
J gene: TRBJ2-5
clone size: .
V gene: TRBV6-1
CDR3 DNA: TGTGCCAGCAGTGATACTAGCCCTCTGGGGACCCAGTACTTC
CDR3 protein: CASSDTSPLGTQYF

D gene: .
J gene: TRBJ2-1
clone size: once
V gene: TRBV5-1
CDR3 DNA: TGCGCCAGCAGTCCCCGGGATGAGCAGTTCTTC
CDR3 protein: CASSPRDEQFF

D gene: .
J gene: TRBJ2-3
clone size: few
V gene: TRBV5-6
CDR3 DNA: TGTGCCAGCAGCTTGGGGACAGGCACAGATACGCAGTATTTT
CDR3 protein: CASSLGTGTDTQYF

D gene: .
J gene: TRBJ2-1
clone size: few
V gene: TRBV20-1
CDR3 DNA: TGCAGTGCCTGGACTAACAATGAGCAGTTCTTC
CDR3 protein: CSAWTNNEQFF

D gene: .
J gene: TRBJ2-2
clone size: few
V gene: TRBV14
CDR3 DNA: TGTGCCAGCAGCCACTACAGAAACGGGGAGCTGTTTTTT
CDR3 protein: CASSHYRNGELFF

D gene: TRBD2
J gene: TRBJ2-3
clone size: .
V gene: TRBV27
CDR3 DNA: TGTGCCAGCAGCCGCAGAGCGGGGGGGACCACAGATACGCAGTATTTT
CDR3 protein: CASSRRAGGTTDTQYF

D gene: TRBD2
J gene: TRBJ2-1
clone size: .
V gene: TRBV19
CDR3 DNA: TGTGCCAGTATGCCAGGACGGCGGTTACTAGCGGGATTTTATGAGCAGTTCTTC
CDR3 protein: CASMPGRRLLAGFYEQFF

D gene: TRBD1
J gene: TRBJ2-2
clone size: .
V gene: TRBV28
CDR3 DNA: TGTGCCAGCAGGCGGACAGGGGGCTACGCCGGGGAGCTGTTTTTT
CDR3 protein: CASRRTGGYAGELFF

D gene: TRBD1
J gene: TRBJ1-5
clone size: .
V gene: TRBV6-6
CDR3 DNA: TGTGCCAGCAGCCTCGACAGGGGAGGCGATCAGCCCCAGCATTTT
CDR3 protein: CASSLDRGGDQPQHF

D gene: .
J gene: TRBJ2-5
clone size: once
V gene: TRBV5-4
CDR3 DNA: TGTGCCAGCAGCTTGTCGGGAACCTATGGGGAGACCCAGTACTTC
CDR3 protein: CASSLSGTYGETQYF

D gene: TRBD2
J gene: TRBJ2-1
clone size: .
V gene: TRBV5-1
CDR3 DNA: TGCGCCAGCAGCTTGGGCGTCGCGGGAGGCGGTGAGCAGTTCTTC
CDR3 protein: CASSLGVAGGGEQFF

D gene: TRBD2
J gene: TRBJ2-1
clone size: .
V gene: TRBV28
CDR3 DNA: TGTGCCAGCGTGAGGGGCGGGAGAAATGAGCAGTTCTTC
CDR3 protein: CASVRGGRNEQFF

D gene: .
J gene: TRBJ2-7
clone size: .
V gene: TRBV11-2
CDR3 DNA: TGTGCCAGCAGCCGGTCTAACTACGAGCAGTACTTC
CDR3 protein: CASSRSNYEQYF

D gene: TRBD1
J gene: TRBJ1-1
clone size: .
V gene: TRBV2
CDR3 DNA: TGTGCCAGCAGTGAAGTGGGACAGGGGGCTGACACTGAAGCTTTCTTT
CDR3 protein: CASSEVGQGADTEAFF

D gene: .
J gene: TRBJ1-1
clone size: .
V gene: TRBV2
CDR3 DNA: TGTGCCAGCAGTACAGGGAGAGCTTTCTTT
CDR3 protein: CASSTGRAFF

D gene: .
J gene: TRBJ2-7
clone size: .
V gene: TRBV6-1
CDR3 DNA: TGTGCCAGCAGTAGGAGAAGTTCCTACGAGCAGTACTTC
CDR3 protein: CASSRRSSYEQYF